Listed below are T cell receptor beta chains from one sample, sequenced in a study of blood T cell repertoires in COVID-19. Using immunoSEQ multiplex PCR, the repertoire was profiled, and TCRdb retains in-frame clones only, with some absent. The data contain some 290,000 clones, approximately 89% of them singletons. The sample comprised peripheral blood. The receptors here all came from a woman in her twenties or thirties with COVID-19, enrolled during active disease. Each CDR3 is given with its conserved first and last residue. The D gene is left open where the match is weak. Rows may omit the clone size; those that give it use once, few, many or a size class.

J gene	V gene	CDR3 length	D gene	clone size	CDR3 protein	CDR3 DNA
TRBJ2-2	TRBV6-1	16	NA	NA	CASSDWVLGSAGELFF	TGTGCCAGCAGTGATTGGGTACTTGGGAGCGCCGGGGAGCTGTTTTTT
TRBJ2-3	TRBV5-4	15	TRBD2	NA	CASTPGGTSTDTQYF	TGTGCCAGCACTCCGGGGGGGACCAGCACAGATACGCAGTATTTT
TRBJ2-7	TRBV19	15	TRBD2	NA	CASSIGSGPTYEQYF	TGTGCCAGTAGTATAGGTAGCGGGCCAACCTACGAGCAGTACTTC
TRBJ1-1	TRBV7-9	15	TRBD1	once	CASSLTGGLWTEAFF	TGTGCCAGCAGCTTAACAGGGGGCTTGTGGACTGAAGCTTTCTTT
TRBJ2-1	TRBV20-1	11	NA	NA	CSSTGYNEQFF	TGCAGCTCAACAGGGTACAATGAGCAGTTCTTC
TRBJ2-7	TRBV5-1	14	TRBD2	NA	CASSDSSGGYEQYF	TGCGCCAGCAGCGACTCTAGCGGGGGCTACGAGCAGTACTTC
TRBJ2-7	TRBV2	14	NA	NA	CASSETESVYEQYF	TGTGCCAGCAGTGAAACAGAATCTGTCTACGAGCAGTACTTC
TRBJ1-2	TRBV5-6	15	NA	NA	CASSDPQGRGYGYTF	TGTGCCAGCAGCGATCCTCAGGGTAGAGGCTATGGCTACACCTTC
TRBJ1-1	TRBV30	16	TRBD1	NA	CAWSVLGTGGFTEAFF	TGTGCCTGGAGTGTCTTAGGGACAGGGGGTTTTACTGAAGCTTTCTTT
TRBJ2-1	TRBV5-1	15	TRBD1	NA	CASSGGTGGGYEQFF	TGCGCCAGCAGCGGAGGGACAGGGGGCGGTTATGAGCAGTTCTTC
TRBJ2-1	TRBV15	13	NA	once	CALSVDGLNEQFF	TGTGCCTTATCCGTGGATGGGCTCAATGAGCAGTTCTTC
TRBJ1-5	TRBV10-2	13	NA	NA	CASDDSGNQPQHF	TGCGCCAGCGATGACAGTGGCAATCAGCCCCAGCATTTT
TRBJ1-2	TRBV6-5	13	NA	NA	CASSRTVNVGYTF	TGTGCCAGCAGCAGGACAGTGAACGTTGGCTACACCTTC
TRBJ2-3	TRBV27	17	NA	NA	CASRPPWAGPSTDTQYF	TGTGCCAGCAGGCCTCCCTGGGCGGGCCCTAGCACAGATACGCAGTATTTT
TRBJ2-7	TRBV18	15	TRBD1	once	CASSRTGVKGYEQYF	TGTGCCAGCTCAAGAACAGGGGTGAAGGGCTACGAGCAGTACTTC
TRBJ1-6	TRBV5-4	15	NA	NA	CASSLVAGLDSPLHF	TGTGCCAGCAGCTTGGTGGCAGGGCTGGATTCACCCCTCCACTTT
TRBJ1-4	TRBV10-2	16	NA	NA	CASKSWEIATNEKLFF	TGCGCCAGCAAATCTTGGGAGATTGCAACTAATGAAAAACTGTTTTTT
TRBJ2-5	TRBV28	13	TRBD2	NA	CASSGGGRETQYF	TGTGCCAGCAGTGGGGGGGGACGGGAGACCCAGTACTTC
TRBJ1-3	TRBV7-9	17	NA	NA	CASSPRTPGVSGNTIYF	TGTGCCAGCAGCCCGCGGACCCCGGGGGTATCTGGAAACACCATATATTTT
TRBJ2-5	TRBV7-9	15	TRBD1	NA	CASSLQGAGKETQYF	TGTGCCAGCAGCCTTCAGGGGGCGGGTAAAGAGACCCAGTACTTC
TRBJ1-1	TRBV3-1/TRBV3-2	16	TRBD1	NA	CASSYETGQMVTEAFF	TGTGCCAGCAGCTACGAGACGGGACAGATGGTTACTGAAGCTTTCTTT
TRBJ1-2	TRBV27	14	NA	once	CASSYTQGFYGYTF	TGTGCCAGCAGCTATACTCAGGGATTCTATGGCTACACCTTC
TRBJ2-1	TRBV6-5	15	TRBD1	NA	CASRPGQGTYNEQFF	TGTGCCAGCAGGCCCGGACAGGGTACCTACAATGAGCAGTTCTTC
TRBJ1-6	TRBV5-6	13	TRBD1	NA	CASSSYRGSPLHF	TGTGCCAGCAGCTCTTACAGGGGTTCACCCCTCCACTTT
TRBJ2-3	TRBV6-7	14	NA	NA	CASSRKTVPDTQYF	TGTGCCAGCAGTAGAAAGACAGTCCCAGATACGCAGTATTTT
TRBJ2-1	TRBV2	16	TRBD1	NA	CASSGSWTGAINEQFF	TGTGCCAGCAGTGGGAGTTGGACAGGGGCAATCAATGAGCAGTTCTTC
TRBJ1-6	TRBV9	18	TRBD1	few	CASSAGPGQGAGNSPLHF	TGTGCCAGCAGCGCCGGACCGGGACAGGGGGCTGGGAATTCACCCCTCCACTTT
TRBJ1-1	TRBV6-5	15	TRBD1	NA	CASSNPGQGDTEAFF	TGTGCCAGCAGTAATCCGGGACAGGGTGACACTGAAGCTTTCTTT
TRBJ2-3	TRBV6-5	14	TRBD2	few	CASRTRGSTDTQYF	TGTGCCAGCAGAACGCGGGGGTCAACAGATACGCAGTATTTT
TRBJ1-5	TRBV4-2	16	NA	NA	CASSQDPRYSNQPQHF	TGTGCCAGCAGCCAAGATCCGCGATATAGCAATCAGCCCCAGCATTTT
TRBJ2-1	TRBV6-2/TRBV6-3	14	TRBD1	NA	CASRPTGQGNEQFF	TGTGCCAGCAGACCTACGGGACAGGGGAATGAGCAGTTCTTC
TRBJ2-7	TRBV11-2	17	NA	NA	CASSLDLFQGNSYEQYF	TGTGCCAGCAGCTTAGATCTGTTTCAGGGCAACTCCTACGAGCAGTACTTC
TRBJ2-7	TRBV2	13	NA	NA	CASSEGHLYEQYF	TGTGCCAGCAGTGAAGGACACCTCTACGAGCAGTACTTC
TRBJ2-2	TRBV5-1	19	NA	once	CASSLEPLGVITNTGELFF	TGCGCCAGCAGCTTGGAGCCGCTAGGGGTTATTACGAACACCGGGGAGCTGTTTTTT
TRBJ1-6	TRBV5-1	14	NA	NA	CASSPDTKSTPLHF	TGCGCCAGCAGCCCCGATACTAAAAGTACACCCCTCCACTTT
TRBJ1-1	TRBV12-3/TRBV12-4	12	NA	NA	CASSLFAGVAFF	TGTGCCAGCAGTTTATTTGCAGGGGTGGCTTTCTTT
TRBJ1-5	TRBV6-5	15	TRBD1	NA	CASSGQGLINQPQHF	TGTGCCAGCAGCGGACAGGGGCTGATCAATCAGCCCCAGCATTTT
TRBJ2-7	TRBV29-1	15	NA	NA	CSVSGLANPPYEQYF	TGCAGCGTCTCCGGACTCGCTAACCCGCCTTACGAGCAGTACTTC
TRBJ2-2	TRBV18	16	NA	NA	CASSLLGQTNTGELFF	TGTGCCAGCTCACTACTAGGACAGACCAACACCGGGGAGCTGTTTTTT
TRBJ1-1	TRBV6-5	15	NA	NA	CASSYGEGGGTEAFF	TGTGCCAGCAGTTACGGGGAGGGCGGAGGGACTGAAGCTTTCTTT